This passage covers 30 T cell receptor beta chains from one sample sequenced in a study of shared clonotypes between healthy human individuals. Naivety among CD8 cells was defined by CD45RO negativity and positive CCR7 selection, thereby excluding terminally differentiated effector memory CD45RA+ cells. Assay: immunoSEQ multiplex PCR; the TCRdb copy retains only in-frame clones and omits some. The table lists roughly 1,800,000 clones, over 85% of them singletons. Sample: naive CD8+ T cells sorted from blood. Receptor source: a young man in good health.

J is TRBJ1-5 and V is TRBV27; maybe TRBD1 (6 bases). Between the trimmed V and J ends, which lost 4 bases and 3 bases, there was a span of 16 bases. Germline CDR1 is MNHEY and CDR2 is SMNVEV (reference sequence). CDR3 length: 16 amino acids. The chain's CDR3 is CASSSLQGSVNQPQHF. Written as DNA, the CDR3 is TGTGCCAGCAGTTCATTACAGGGTAGTGTCAATCAGCCCCAGCATTTT.

The gene calls are TRBV27 and TRBJ1-1; perhaps TRBD1 as D (5 bases). Germline CDR1 is MNHEY and CDR2 is SMNVEV (reference sequence). The length of the CDR3 is 14 residues. Trimming cost V 5 bases and J 4 bases, with 14 bases left between them. The CDR3 DNA reads as TGTGCCAGCAGTACAACAGGATCGGGCACTGAAGCTTTCTTT. This sequence encodes CASSTTGSGTEAFF.

The count of this clone is one. This chain joins TRBV6-5 and TRBJ1-2, with a tentative D call TRBD1 (6 bases). V lost 8 bases to trimming and J lost 8 bases, with 18 bases between them. The length of the CDR3 is 13 residues. CDR1 is MNHEY, CDR2 SVGAGI, per germline. CDR3 sequence: CASSQARDRGYTF. The DNA of the CDR3 is TGTGCCAGCTCCCAAGCGCGAGACAGGGGCTACACCTTC.

The rearrangement links TRBV7-3 to TRBJ2-2, with no clear D. From germline, CDR1 is SGHTA and CDR2 FQGTGA. The CDR3 consists of 16 residues. Trimming cost V 5 bases and J 3 bases, with 16 bases left between them. This CDR3 is CASSRSPQIDTGELFF. CDR3 coding DNA: TGTGCCAGCAGCCGTTCACCACAGATAGACACCGGGGAGCTGTTTTTT. Using reference TRBV7-3 and TRBJ2-2 for the parts outside the CDR3, the full variable domain is GAGVSQTPSNKVTEKGKYVELRCDPISGHTALYWYRQSLGQGPEFLIYFQGTGAADDSGLPNDRFFAVRPEGSVSTLKIQRTERGDSAVYLCASSRSPQIDTGELFFGEGSRLTVL.

The chain has TRBV11-2 and TRBJ2-7; no firm D call. Germline CDR1 reads SGHAT; CDR2 reads FQNNGV. The CDR3 consists of 15 residues. Trimming shortened V by 2 bases and J by 3 bases, and 14 bases separated the two germline ends. The CDR3 DNA reads as TGTGCCAGCAGCTTATCCTTGTGGACGGTCTACGAGCAGTACTTC. Translating it yields CASSLSLWTVYEQYF.

This chain joins TRBV11-3 and TRBJ2-3; maybe TRBD2 (5 bases). The V end lost 5 bases, the J end lost 0 bases, and 6 bases lay between the germline ends. Per germline, CDR1 SGHNT and CDR2 YENEEA. This CDR3 spans 13 amino acids. The CDR3, as DNA: TGTGCCAGCAGCGAGGGTAGCACAGATACGCAGTATTTT. It translates to CASSEGSTDTQYF.

This chain links TRBV19 with TRBJ2-2, with 10 positions matching TRBD1. Unmatched junction bases numbered 3, after V lost 8 bases and J lost 0 bases. The CDR3 covers 15 residues. CDR1 is LNHDA, CDR2 SQIVND, per germline (reference sequence). Written as DNA, the CDR3 is TGTGCCAGTCTTGACAGGGGGCCGAACACCGGGGAGCTGTTTTTT. Translation: CASLDRGPNTGELFF.

The gene calls are TRBV10-1 and TRBJ2-5; 8 bases align to TRBD1. The CDR3 extends over 14 amino acids. The V gene end was trimmed by 4 bases and the J gene end by 0 bases; junction bases not matched to a gene: 1. Germline V gene sequence: CDR1 WNHNN, CDR2 SYGVQD (reference sequence). The CDR3 spells CASSADRDQETQYF. CDR3 sequence (DNA): TGCGCCAGCAGTGCGGACAGGGACCAAGAGACCCAGTACTTC.

The chain combines TRBV2 with TRBJ2-7; tentatively, D is TRBD1 (5 bases). The CDR3 contains 13 residues. Germline CDR1 and CDR2: SNHLY and FYNNEI. V was cut by 5 bases and J by 2 bases, with 10 bases left in between. CDR3 in amino acids: CASSPQGTYEQYF. Written as DNA, the CDR3 is TGTGCCAGCAGTCCGCAGGGCACCTACGAGCAGTACTTC.

The chain carries TRBV10-2 and TRBJ1-6; the D is unclear. Between the trimmed V and J ends, which lost 1 base and 6 bases, there was a span of 10 bases. The CDR3 has 15 amino acids. The germline gives CDR1 WSHSY, CDR2 SAAADI. CDR3 sequence (DNA): TGCGCCAGCAGTGAGTATAGAAGTCTTAATTCACCCCTCCACTTT. Translation: CASSEYRSLNSPLHF.

J is TRBJ2-7 and V is TRBV29-1; 9 positions match TRBD2. The CDR3 has 14 residues. J was trimmed by 5 bases and V by 3 bases; bases with no gene match: 8. Germline CDR1 and CDR2: SQVTM and ANQGSEA. The CDR3 sequence: CSVDGAGGSDEQYF. The CDR3 DNA reads TGCAGCGTTGATGGCGCGGGAGGGTCGGACGAGCAGTACTTC.

This sequence joins TRBV6-1 and TRBJ1-1; D ambiguous. Germline CDR1 is MNHNS and CDR2 is SASEGT. Between the trimmed V and J ends, which lost 1 base and 5 bases, there was a span of 11 bases. The CDR3 has 14 residues. CDR3 residues: CASSEDPLGTEAFF. CDR3 nucleotide sequence: TGTGCCAGCAGTGAAGATCCTTTGGGGACTGAAGCTTTCTTT.

The chain has TRBV7-2 and TRBJ2-7; 8 bases align to TRBD1. V was clipped by 5 bases and J by 4 bases; unmatched bases: 7. Germline CDR1 is SGHTA and CDR2 is FQGNSA. CDR3 length: 14 amino acids. In DNA, the CDR3 is TGTGCCAGCAGCCCAGGGGGCCTGAATTACGAGCAGTACTTC. It yields the protein CASSPGGLNYEQYF. Full variable domain (missing parts from reference TRBV7-2 and TRBJ2-7): GAGVSQSPSNKVTEKGKDVELRCDPISGHTALYWYRQSLGQGLEFLIYFQGNSAPDKSGLPSDRFSAERTGGSVSTLTIQRTQQEDSAVYLCASSPGGLNYEQYFGPGTRLTVT.

The rearrangement links TRBV4-2 to TRBJ2-1, with D perhaps TRBD2 (6 bases). The CDR3 runs 16 residues. Germline CDR1 reads LGHNA; CDR2 reads YNFKEQ. Trimming removed 0 bases from V and 4 bases from J, with 13 bases in between. CDR3 bases: TGTGCCAGCAGCCAAGATAGGAGGGAACTATACAATGAGCAGTTCTTC. Its protein is CASSQDRRELYNEQFF.

The chain is built from TRBV7-2 and TRBJ2-7; D gene uncertain. The germline V gene has CDR1 SGHTA and CDR2 FQGNSA. The V end lost 7 bases, the J end lost 2 bases, and 9 bases lay between the germline ends. This CDR3 comprises 12 residues. DNA for the CDR3: TGTGCCAGCACCCCTGGGCCCTACGAGCAGTACTTC. This sequence encodes CASTPGPYEQYF.

The chain is built from TRBV19 and TRBJ1-2; the D gene is possibly TRBD1 (5 bases). This CDR3 is 15 amino acids long. Trimming took 1 base from V and 4 from J, leaving 13 bases between them. CDR1 is LNHDA and CDR2 is SQIVND in the germline V gene (reference sequence). Here the CDR3 DNA reads TGTGCCAGTAGTATAGGGATAGGGGACCCCTATGGCTACACCTTC. Its protein product is CASSIGIGDPYGYTF.

This sequence joins TRBV9 and TRBJ2-3; 11 positions match TRBD1. After removal of 4 bases from V and 5 bases from J, the junction contained 9 bases not matched to a gene. The CDR3 is made up of 16 amino acids. Germline V gives CDR1 SGDLS, CDR2 YYNGEE. The CDR3 DNA sequence: TGTGCCAGCAGCCCTCAACCGGGACAGGGGGTAGATACGCAGTATTTT. Translated: CASSPQPGQGVDTQYF.

The chain couples TRBV25-1 to TRBJ1-1, with 9 bases identical to TRBD1. Trimming removed 3 bases from V and 0 bases from J; junction bases left unmatched: 5. This CDR3 comprises 16 residues. Germline V gene data show CDR1 as MGHDK and CDR2 as SYGVNS. The CDR3 spells CASSDNRGLVNTEAFF. The CDR3 DNA reads as TGTGCCAGCAGTGATAACAGGGGGCTCGTGAACACTGAAGCTTTCTTT.

This chain uses TRBV6-1 with TRBJ1-4; a possible D gene is TRBD1 (5 bases). Germline CDR1 MNHNS, CDR2 SASEGT. This CDR3 comprises 15 residues. V gave up 6 bases and J gave up 0 bases, with 11 bases separating them. The CDR3 is CASREWGATNEKLFF. CDR3 nucleotide sequence: TGTGCCAGCAGGGAATGGGGGGCAACTAATGAAAAACTGTTTTTT.

This clone was detected only a few times. The chain links TRBV9 to TRBJ1-6; no clear D gene. Germline loops: CDR1 SGDLS, CDR2 YYNGEE. V lost 1 base, J lost 0 bases, and 8 bases lay in between. The CDR3 spans 16 residues. CDR3 DNA sequence: TGTGCCAGCAGCGTATCTGGTGGCTCCTATAATTCACCCCTCCACTTT. It codes for CASSVSGGSYNSPLHF.

V and J are TRBV7-6 and TRBJ1-2; TRBD1 agrees at 7 bases. V was pared by 0 bases and J by 7 bases, with 11 bases of the junction left unmatched. The germline V gene has CDR1 SGHVS and CDR2 FNYEAQ. The CDR3 is 16 residues long. The CDR3 nucleotides read TGTGCCAGCAGCTTAGCTCCGGAGGGGGCGGTTGGTGGCTACACCTTC. Translating gives CASSLAPEGAVGGYTF.

J is TRBJ2-2 and V is TRBV7-3; D is uncertain. The CDR3 is 14 residues long. Germline V gene sequence: CDR1 SGHTA, CDR2 FQGTGA. Trimming took 5 bases from V and 5 from J, leaving 12 bases between them. The CDR3 bases are TGTGCCAGCAGCCCCCGAGTGGGGACCGGGGAGCTGTTTTTT. Translated, it gives CASSPRVGTGELFF.

The rearrangement joins TRBV6-1 to TRBJ2-5; unclear D gene. The CDR3 is 10 amino acids. The V gene's germline CDR1 is MNHNS and CDR2 SASEGT. Trimming stripped 1 base from V and 6 bases from J, with 0 bases between. CDR3 bases: TGTGCCAGCAGTGAAGAGACCCAGTACTTC. The encoded protein is CASSEETQYF.

V gene TRBV28 combines with J gene TRBJ2-7, with D maybe TRBD1 (5 bases). V lost 4 bases and J 3 bases, leaving 16 bases between the germline ends. From germline, CDR1 is MDHEN and CDR2 SYDVKM. This CDR3 spans 15 amino acids. The CDR3 DNA reads TGTGCCAGCAGTTCGCCCTTGGAACAGGACTACGAGCAGTACTTC. Encoded protein: CASSSPLEQDYEQYF.

This clone was seen a single time. The V and J genes are TRBV28 and TRBJ2-7, with TRBD2 matching 8 bases. The germline V gene has CDR1 MDHEN and CDR2 SYDVKM. This CDR3 is built from 15 residues. V lost 5 bases, J lost 3 bases, and 9 bases stayed unmatched. CDR3 sequence (DNA): TGTGCCAGCAGTCCCGAAGCGGGGGTGGACTACGAGCAGTACTTC. Its translation: CASSPEAGVDYEQYF.

A note on this clone: One end of the junction does not line up with germline, which may come from a read error. The same CDR3 can be traced to other DNA sequences in this sample. This chain uses TRBV5-1 with TRBJ2-2, with TRBD1 identical over 10 bases. CDR3 size: 14 residues. The germline V gene has CDR1 SGHRS and CDR2 YFSETQ. The CDR3 spells CASSLGQGSGELFF. In nucleotides, the CDR3 is TGCGCCAGCAGTTTGGGACAGGGGTCCGGGGAGCTGTTTTTT.

This chain uses TRBV5-1 with TRBJ2-3, with TRBD1 matching 10 bases. Germline V gives CDR1 SGHRS, CDR2 YFSETQ. The length of the CDR3 is 15 residues. J was trimmed by 5 bases and V by 4 bases; bases with no gene match: 7. In nucleotides, the CDR3 is TGCGCCAGCAGCGAGGGACAGGGGATTTTAGATACGCAGTATTTT. Translation gives CASSEGQGILDTQYF. Full variable domain (remainder filled in from reference TRBV5-1 and TRBJ2-3): KAGVTQTPRYLIKTRGQQVTLSCSPISGHRSVSWYQQTPGQGLQFLFEYFSETQRNKGNFPGRFSGRQFSNSRSEMNVSTLELGDSALYLCASSEGQGILDTQYFGPGTRLTVL.

The V gene is TRBV7-8, the J gene TRBJ2-1, with TRBD2 identical over 7 bases. CDR1 is SGHVS, CDR2 FQNEAQ, per germline. The CDR3 runs to 16 residues. J lost 2 bases, V lost 1 base, and 5 bases had no gene match. CDR3 in DNA: TGTGCCAGCAGCTTAGAGGGCGGGAGCGCCTACAATGAGCAGTTCTTC. Amino acids: CASSLEGGSAYNEQFF.

Concerning this clone itself: Other DNA variants within this sample encode the same CDR3. The CDR3 is CASSIGGNSPLHF. CDR3 sequence (DNA): TGTGCCAGTAGTATAGGAGGGAATTCACCCCTCCACTTT. The genes are TRBV19 and TRBJ1-6; no definite D call. Trimming took off 1 base at V and 7 bases at J, with 5 bases between the two ends. Germline CDR1 reads LNHDA; CDR2 reads SQIVND (reference sequence). The CDR3 totals 13 residues.

The chain combines TRBV28 with TRBJ2-5; a weak D match, TRBD1 (7 bases). Germline values: CDR1 MDHEN, CDR2 SYDVKM. Trimming took 7 bases from V and 0 from J, leaving 15 bases between them. CDR3 size: 15 residues. The CDR3 here is CASNHAGQNQETQYF. In nucleotides, the CDR3 is TGTGCCAGCAACCACGCGGGACAGAACCAAGAGACCCAGTACTTC.